This T cell receptor (beta chain) was profiled in a study of T cells in Graves' hyperthyroidism and ophthalmopathy. In this sample, this clonotype turned up many times. Its target is unknown. Study observations and caveats: Before onset, by a median of around 6.4 months, the model predicted ophthalmopathy.

Stable disease denoted Graves' hyperthyroidism without ophthalmopathy progression within 18 months. The study enrolled patients aged 18 to 65 with newly diagnosed hyperthyroidism of under 2 months' duration. Diagnoses were made from clinical symptoms, serum measures (thyroxine and TRAb), thyroid ultrasound and orbital computed tomography. Unmatched junction bases numbered 10, after V lost 5 bases and J lost 1 base. The CDR3 runs 18 residues. Germline loops: CDR1 SGHVS, CDR2 FQNEAQ. Researchers amplified the TCR beta CDR3 regions from RNA transcripts. When the TCR CDR3 underwent first-round RT-PCR, the HTBI primer set was used. TCRdb processed the multiplex PCR reads anew with MiXCR; each CDR3 protein has one entry. The data hold approximately 95,000 distinct CDR3 sequences, with around 40% observed a single time.

This TCR was recovered from a woman in her thirties with Graves' hyperthyroidism. Sequencing used peripheral blood or thyroid tissue (not recorded which). This rearrangement joins TRBV7-8 to TRBJ2-6; 8 bases map to TRBD1. CDR3 nucleotide sequence: TGTGCCAGCAGCCCCGGGGCCAGGGGGCGGTCTGGGGCCAACGTCCTGACTTTC. Amino acid sequence: CASSPGARGRSGANVLTF. Full variable domain (remainder filled in from reference TRBV7-8 and TRBJ2-6): GAGVSQSPRYKVAKRGQDVALRCDPISGHVSLFWYQQALGQGPEFLTYFQNEAQLDKSGLPSDRFFAERPEGSVSTLKIQRTQQEDSAVYLCASSPGARGRSGANVLTFGAGSRLTVL.